This T cell receptor (beta chain) was sequenced during a study of shared clonotypes between healthy human individuals. The method was immunoSEQ multiplex PCR; TCRdb's version includes in-frame clones alone and lacks a portion of them. The sample consists of roughly 2 million clones, less than 95% of them appearing once. Naive CD8 cells comprised CD45RO-negative, CCR7-positively selected cells, excluding terminally differentiated effector memory CD45RA+ cells. V was pared by 3 bases and J by 3 bases, with 22 bases between. Germline V CDR1 and CDR2: SGHRS, YFSETQ. CDR3 size: 17 residues. The sequence was collected from a young man in good health. The chain combines TRBV5-1 with TRBJ2-7; a possible D gene is TRBD1 (6 bases). The material sequenced was naive CD8+ T cells sorted from blood. CDR3 in amino acids: CASSSGIHDRFDYEQYF. In nucleotides, the CDR3 is TGCGCCAGCAGCTCCGGAATACATGACAGGTTTGACTACGAGCAGTACTTC.